This TCR beta chain was sequenced during a study of T-cell reconstitution after alpha-beta-depleted transplantation in children. The CDR3 is made up of 13 amino acids. Germline-derived CDR1 and CDR2 are GTSNPN and SVGIG (reference sequence). Trimming pared 0 bases from V and 8 bases from J, leaving 11 bases between. The TCRbeta library incorporated unique molecular identifiers. MiXCR was run by TCRdb on the PCR reads, yielding one entry per CDR3 protein. The sample carries around 500,000 distinct CDR3 sequences, roughly an eighth recorded once. This clonotype was picked up a small number of times. The gene calls are TRBV30 and TRBJ2-4, with D possibly called TRBD1 or TRBD2 (6 bases each). The source is a human donor who donated a stem cell graft to a child with combined immunodeficiency. The source material was PBMCs from the stem cell graft donor, sampled from the stem cell graft. The CDR3 sequence is CAWSVQGGHIQYF. In DNA, the CDR3 is TGTGCCTGGAGTGTACAGGGAGGACACATTCAGTACTTC.